One and the same sample provided the 4 T cell receptor beta chains below, sequenced in a study of T-cell memory formation after mild COVID-19. TCRdb re-derived calls from the 5' RACE reads in MiXCR, one entry per CDR3 protein. This repertoire shows roughly 600,000 distinct CDR3 sequences, approximately 18% found once; its top ten account for more than 10%. The sample consisted of PBMCs or a T cell subset sorted from them (not recorded which). These receptors originate from an adult woman who had mild COVID-19 (a few samples of this study predate the infection). Cell type and time point are not known.

CDR3 coding DNA: TGTGCCAGCAGCTTAGAAGGGGTGACGGTAAATTCACCCCTCCACTTT. As protein: CASSLEGVTVNSPLHF. The chain has TRBV7-9 and TRBJ1-6; tentative D call: TRBD1 (5 bases). V lost 1 base to trimming and J lost 7 bases, with 14 bases between them. CDR1 and CDR2 from the germline V gene are SEHNR and FQNEAQ (reference sequence). The CDR3 has 16 amino acids. Full variable domain (outside the CDR3, taken from reference TRBV7-9 and TRBJ1-6): DTGVSQNPRHKITKRGQNVTFRCDPISEHNRLYWYRQTLGQGPEFLTYFQNEAQLEKSRLLSDRFSAERPKGSFSTLEIQRTEQGDSAMYLCASSLEGVTVNSPLHFGNGTRLTVT.

V and J are TRBV9 and TRBJ2-3; 8 bases map to TRBD2. Germline V gene sequence: CDR1 SGDLS, CDR2 YYNGEE. The V and J ends lost 4 bases and 4 bases, in that order; junction bases with no gene match: 8. This CDR3 has 15 amino acids. The CDR3 region has the DNA TGTGCCAGCAGCAAAAGCGGGAGAAGTGCAGATACGCAGTATTTT. Translating gives CASSKSGRSADTQYF.

The sample holds a few counts of this clonotype. V is TRBV21-1 and J is TRBJ2-1; the D call TRBD2 from the table was never checked on the DNA. TRBV21-1 is tagged as a pseudogene. The CDR3 length is 15 residues. The CDR3 coding sequence is TGTGCCAGCAGCAAAGTGGTAGCGGAGTACAATGAGCAGTTCTTC. Encoded protein: CASSKVVAEYNEQFF.

The V call is TRBV5-4, the J call TRBJ2-3; 10 bases fit TRBD2. From germline, CDR1 is SGHNT and CDR2 YYREEE (reference sequence). The CDR3 has 16 residues. Losses at the gene ends were 4 bases for V and 2 bases for J; bases not matched to a gene: 7. The CDR3 DNA sequence: TGTGCCAGCAGCGCGACTAGCGGGCGTTACACAGATACGCAGTATTTT. It yields the protein CASSATSGRYTDTQYF.